The rows below give T cell receptor beta chains drawn from one sample of a study of cytomegalovirus exposure and HLA in healthy donors. The method was immunoSEQ multiplex PCR; TCRdb's version includes in-frame clones alone and lacks a portion of them. The profile shows roughly 120,000 clones, approximately 76% of them singletons. What was sequenced was PBMCs. Receptors were obtained from a man in his forties or fifties in good health and CMV-seropositive. Both conserved end residues are part of each CDR3. Each record gives: clone size, D gene, V gene, J gene, CDR3 protein, CDR3 DNA. A D gene is named only where the DNA matches it firmly. Clone size, where shown, is once, few, many, or a class for clones that have expanded.

>NA|TRBD1|TRBV5-4|TRBJ1-2
CASSGSTGGRRRNGYTF
TGTGCCAGCAGCGGATCCACAGGGGGCAGGAGAAGGAATGGCTACACCTTC
>few|TRBD1|TRBV7-9|TRBJ1-1
CASSFQGAEAFF
TGTGCCAGCAGCTTTCAGGGGGCTGAAGCTTTCTTT
>NA|TRBD1|TRBV11-2|TRBJ1-4
CASSLDPGQANEKLFF
TGTGCCAGCAGCTTAGACCCGGGACAGGCAAATGAAAAACTGTTTTTT
>NA|TRBD1|TRBV18|TRBJ1-5
CASSSDRGVGSNQPQHF
TGTGCCAGCTCTTCGGACAGGGGGGTCGGGTCCAATCAGCCCCAGCATTTT
>once|TRBD1|TRBV28|TRBJ1-3
CASLTGPNSGNTIYF
TGTGCCAGCCTGACAGGGCCAAACTCTGGAAACACCATATATTTT
>NA|TRBD1|TRBV11-3|TRBJ2-2
CASSKGQGAGELFF
TGTGCCAGCAGCAAGGGACAGGGGGCCGGGGAGCTGTTTTTT
>many|TRBD2|TRBV10-3|TRBJ2-7
CAIKAAGGPDEQYF
TGTGCCATCAAAGCAGCGGGAGGGCCCGACGAGCAGTACTTC
>NA|NA|TRBV9|TRBJ2-2
CASSVMWGPNTGELFF
TGTGCCAGCAGCGTAATGTGGGGCCCGAACACCGGGGAGCTGTTTTTT
>NA|TRBD2|TRBV5-4|TRBJ2-3
CASSRGGQADTQYF
TGTGCCAGCAGCCGCGGGGGTCAGGCAGATACGCAGTATTTT
>NA|TRBD1|TRBV14|TRBJ2-1
CASSQGAKKTGLHSYNEQFF
TGTGCCAGCAGCCAAGGGGCGAAAAAGACAGGGCTACACTCCTACAATGAGCAGTTCTTC
>NA|NA|TRBV18|TRBJ1-2
CASSEGRNYGYTF
TGTGCCAGCTCGGAGGGACGGAACTATGGCTACACCTTC
>once|NA|TRBV6-6|TRBJ2-7
CASSYSSIGQGYEQYF
TGTGCCAGCAGTTACTCGAGTATTGGGCAGGGATACGAGCAGTACTTC
>NA|TRBD1|TRBV18|TRBJ2-7
CASSPLPGTGDRNEQYF
TGTGCCAGCTCACCACTACCCGGGACAGGGGATAGGAACGAGCAGTACTTC
>NA|NA|TRBV15|TRBJ1-5
CATSRTLEAQHF
TGTGCCACCAGCAGAACTCTCGAGGCCCAGCATTTT
>NA|NA|TRBV6-6|TRBJ2-7
CASSSPSPGSYEQYF
TGTGCCAGCAGTTCCCCCTCCCCGGGGTCCTACGAGCAGTACTTC
>NA|TRBD2|TRBV15|TRBJ2-7
CATSTSGNSYEQYF
TGTGCCACCAGCACCAGCGGGAACTCCTACGAGCAGTACTTC
>NA|TRBD1|TRBV7-2|TRBJ1-6
CASSVLAAGQGSSPLHF
TGTGCCAGCAGCGTACTCGCCGCGGGACAGGGGAGTTCACCCCTCCACTTT